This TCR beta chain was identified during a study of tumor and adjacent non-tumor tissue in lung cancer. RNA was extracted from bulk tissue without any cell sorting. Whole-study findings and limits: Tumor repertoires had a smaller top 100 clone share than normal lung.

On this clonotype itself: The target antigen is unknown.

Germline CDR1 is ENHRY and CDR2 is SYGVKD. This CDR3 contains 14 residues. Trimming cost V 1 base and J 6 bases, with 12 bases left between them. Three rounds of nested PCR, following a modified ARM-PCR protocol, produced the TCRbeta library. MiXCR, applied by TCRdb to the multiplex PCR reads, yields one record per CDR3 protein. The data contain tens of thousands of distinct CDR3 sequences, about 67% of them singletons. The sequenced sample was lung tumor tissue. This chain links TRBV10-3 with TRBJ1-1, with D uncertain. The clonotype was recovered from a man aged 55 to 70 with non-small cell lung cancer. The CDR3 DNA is TGTGCCATCAGTGAGTTGGAGACGGCTGCTGAAGCTTTCTTT. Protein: CAISELETAAEAFF.